Below are 15 T cell receptor beta chains sequenced from a single sample in a study of T-cell reconstitution after alpha-beta-depleted transplantation in children. Unique molecular identifiers were incorporated during preparation of the TCRbeta library. TCRdb processed the PCR reads anew with MiXCR; each CDR3 protein has one entry. The table lists fewer than 550,000 distinct CDR3 sequences, around 15% of them singletons. The specimen comprised PBMCs, mostly from graft donor cells, sampled 360 days after TCRalphabeta/CD19-depleted stem cell transplant. The receptors were gathered from a boy under two years old who had a stem cell transplant for Wiskott-Aldrich syndrome, so the T cells may come from the graft donor.

This clonotype was found a few times. The chain has TRBV20-1 and TRBJ1-6; D unresolved. Between the trimmed V and J ends, which lost 1 base and 8 bases, there was a span of 18 bases. CDR3 size: 16 residues. The V gene's germline CDR1 is DFQATT and CDR2 SNEGSKA (reference sequence). This CDR3 reads CSARAPYWNPYSPLHF. CDR3 bases: TGCAGTGCTAGAGCTCCCTATTGGAACCCCTATTCACCCCTCCACTTT.

The chain carries TRBV19 and TRBJ2-1, with 7 bases matching TRBD1. This CDR3 is built from 15 residues. Germline CDR1 and CDR2: LNHDA and SQIVND (reference sequence). The junction had 3 bases not matched to a gene; V was cut back by 1 base and J by 3 bases. CDR3 in amino acids: CASSIGGGFYNEQFF. CDR3 bases: TGTGCCAGTAGTATAGGAGGGGGCTTCTACAATGAGCAGTTCTTC.

CDR3 protein: CSPPPIGAQDQETQYF. Written as DNA, the CDR3 is TGCAGCCCTCCGCCGATAGGGGCCCAAGACCAAGAGACCCAGTACTTC. The gene calls are TRBV29-1 and TRBJ2-5; weak D call: TRBD1 (5 bases). V was clipped by 8 bases and J by 0 bases, with 22 bases between them. CDR1 SQVTM and CDR2 ANQGSEA come from the germline V gene. The CDR3 spans 16 residues.

The V call is TRBV2, the J call TRBJ2-7; D is possibly TRBD2 (5 bases). This CDR3 has 15 amino acids. V dropped 5 bases and J dropped 3 bases, with 17 bases sitting between them. Germline loops: CDR1 SNHLY, CDR2 FYNNEI. The CDR3: CASSLGSKGGYEQYF. CDR3 bases: TGTGCCAGCAGTTTAGGGTCCAAAGGAGGCTACGAGCAGTACTTC.

This clonotype occurred a few times. J is TRBJ2-5 and V is TRBV4-1, with 8 bases matching TRBD1. The V and J ends lost 1 base and 4 bases, in that order; junction bases with no gene match: 5. This CDR3 is 15 amino acids long. The germline gives CDR1 MGHRA, CDR2 YSYEKL. The CDR3 DNA reads TGCGCCAGCAGCCAAGGGACAGGGAAACGAGAGACCCAGTACTTC. This translates into CASSQGTGKRETQYF.

The chain uses TRBV7-6 and TRBJ2-1, with TRBD2 matching over 10 bases. CDR1 and CDR2 from the germline V gene are SGHVS and FNYEAQ. The CDR3 length is 16 residues. J was trimmed by 12 bases and V by 4 bases; bases with no gene match: 15. CDR3 nucleotides: TGTGCCAGCAGCTACCCAAGCGGGGGGGCAGGTGGACGGCAGTTCTTC. As protein: CASSYPSGGAGGRQFF.

The J gene is TRBJ2-7, the V gene TRBV20-1, with 7 nucleotides matching TRBD1. Germline CDR1 and CDR2: DFQATT and SNEGSKA (reference sequence). V lost 5 bases, J lost 2 bases, and 6 bases stayed unmatched. The CDR3 extends over 13 amino acids. The CDR3: CSAARDSTYEQYF. CDR3 DNA: TGCAGTGCTGCCCGGGACAGTACCTACGAGCAGTACTTC.

This clonotype has just a few counts. The chain combines TRBV28 with TRBJ2-7; 9 bases fit TRBD1. Trimming at V came to 5 bases and at J to 3 bases, leaving 8 bases not matched to a gene. The V gene's germline CDR1 is MDHEN and CDR2 SYDVKM. The CDR3 totals 15 residues. The CDR3 loop reads CASSGPGTGNYEQYF. The CDR3 coding sequence is TGTGCCAGCAGTGGTCCGGGGACAGGGAACTACGAGCAGTACTTC.

The rearrangement joins TRBV20-1 to TRBJ2-1; TRBD2 matches at 14 bases. The CDR3 is made up of 15 amino acids. The V segment lost 0 bases and the J segment 6 bases; nucleotides outside the gene matches: 1. Germline CDR1 is DFQATT and CDR2 is SNEGSKA (reference sequence). The CDR3, as DNA: TGCAGTGCTAGAGACGGGACTAGCGGGGGCAATGAGCAGTTCTTC. This codes for CSARDGTSGGNEQFF.

Comments on this clonotype: An end of the junction does not agree with germline; a read error may underlie this. The rearrangement links TRBV20-1 to TRBJ1-2, with D perhaps matching TRBD1 (5 bases). The CDR3 is 12 amino acids. Germline CDR1 DFQATT, CDR2 SNEGSKA (reference sequence). CDR3 sequence: CSARADSLGYTF. The DNA for the CDR3 is TGCAGTGCCAGAGCCGACAGTCTCGGCTACACCTTC.

This clonotype has more than one count but fewer than ten. The chain couples TRBV7-9 to TRBJ1-1, with D possibly matching TRBD1 (5 bases). The CDR3 has 15 residues. The germline gives CDR1 SEHNR, CDR2 FQNEAQ (reference sequence). Between the trimmed V and J ends, which lost 1 base and 1 base, there was a span of 10 bases. For the CDR3, the DNA is TGTGCCAGCAGCTTAGGGGACCATAGGAACACTGAAGCTTTCTTT. Translated, it gives CASSLGDHRNTEAFF. Full variable domain (outside the CDR3, taken from reference TRBV7-9 and TRBJ1-1): DTGVSQNPRHKITKRGQNVTFRCDPISEHNRLYWYRQTLGQGPEFLTYFQNEAQLEKSRLLSDRFSAERPKGSFSTLEIQRTEQGDSAMYLCASSLGDHRNTEAFFGQGTRLTVV.

CDR3 sequence reads: CASSVQTGIQETQYF. CDR3 sequence (DNA): TGTGCCAGCAGCGTCCAGACAGGGATTCAAGAGACCCAGTACTTC. The chain is built from TRBV9 and TRBJ2-5; 7 nucleotides line up with TRBD1. This CDR3 has 15 amino acids. Unmatched junction bases numbered 6, after V lost 2 bases and J lost 2 bases. Germline V CDR1 and CDR2: SGDLS, YYNGEE.

This clonotype turned up a few times. This sequence joins TRBV5-1 and TRBJ2-1; 10 bases agree with TRBD1. CDR3 length: 15 amino acids. J gave up 7 bases and V 4 bases, and 8 bases lay outside the gene matches. Germline assignment: CDR1 SGHRS and CDR2 YFSETQ. DNA of the CDR3: TGCGCCAGCAGCAGCTCGGGACAGGGGTTGAATGAGCAGTTCTTC. Translation: CASSSSGQGLNEQFF.

The sample holds a few counts of this clonotype. This chain uses TRBV7-9 with TRBJ2-1, with 8 bases lining up with TRBD1. The CDR3 has 14 amino acids. J lost 2 bases, V lost 8 bases, and 5 bases had no gene match. Germline V CDR1 and CDR2: SEHNR, FQNEAQ (reference sequence). CDR3 bases: TGTGCCAGCCCGGGGACAGGACCCTACAATGAGCAGTTCTTC. Translating gives CASPGTGPYNEQFF.

The chain couples TRBV10-1 to TRBJ2-7, with 10 bases matching TRBD1. Germline lookup yields CDR1 WNHNN and CDR2 SYGVQD (reference sequence). The CDR3 has 14 residues. With V trimmed by 6 bases and J by 3 bases, 5 bases remained unmatched. CDR3 sequence (DNA): TGCGCCAGCAGCCGGACAGGGGGATTCTACGAGCAGTACTTC. Translation gives CASSRTGGFYEQYF.